Listed here are 4 T cell receptor beta chains from one sample, sequenced in a study of blood T cells in healthy people across ages. Through a sample-barcoded 5' primer and a J-beta primer mix, a second PCR was run for roughly 6 to 12 cycles. MiXCR, run by TCRdb on the 5' RACE reads, gives a single entry per CDR3 protein. The top ten clones hold 10% to 15% of a sample with roughly 900,000 distinct CDR3 sequences, 48% of them seen once. The sequencing sample was made of blood. Source of these receptors: a man aged 25-45 years in good health.

This clonotype was seen repeatedly, ten times or more. The chain is built from TRBV11-1 and TRBJ2-3; D is undetermined. CDR1 and CDR2 (germline): SGHAT, FQDESV (reference sequence). V dropped 6 bases and J dropped 0 bases, with 13 bases sitting between them. This CDR3 has 15 amino acids. The CDR3 nucleotides are TGTGCCAGCAGTTTTTTGGGCTCTAGCACAGATACGCAGTATTTT. Translation gives CASSFLGSSTDTQYF.

J is TRBJ2-3 and V is TRBV12-3 or TRBV12-4; D gene unclear. Trimming shortened V by 5 bases and J by 2 bases, and 11 bases separated the two germline ends. The CDR3 sequence is 14 residues long. This CDR3 reads CASSPRRVTDTQYF. The CDR3, as DNA: TGTGCCAGCAGTCCTCGCCGGGTCACAGATACGCAGTATTTT.

The rearrangement links TRBV4-1 to TRBJ1-2; the D is unclear. This CDR3 is 14 amino acids long. The germline V and J ends were trimmed by 4 bases and 8 bases, with 17 bases remaining between them. Looked up from germline, CDR1 is MGHRA and CDR2 is YSYEKL. The CDR3 spells CASSLTGSREGYTF. As DNA, the CDR3 is TGCGCCAGCAGCCTGACCGGGTCCAGAGAGGGCTACACCTTC.

A few counts support this clonotype. This chain links TRBV5-1 with TRBJ1-6; D gene uncertain. The germline V gene has CDR1 SGHRS and CDR2 YFSETQ. The CDR3 has 15 residues. With 3 bases removed from V and 2 bases from J, the gap between germline ends came to 9 bases. CDR3 sequence reads: CASSSDGAYNSPLHF. In nucleotides, the CDR3 is TGCGCCAGCAGCTCGGACGGAGCCTATAATTCACCCCTCCACTTT.